This entry lists 32 T cell receptor beta chains sequenced from one sample in a study of blood T cell repertoires in COVID-19. The protocol was immunoSEQ multiplex PCR, while the TCRdb copy is restricted to in-frame clones and leaves out a portion. The data show hundreds of thousands of clones, roughly nine tenths seen once. The specimen sequenced was PBMCs or T cells enriched from blood (not recorded which). The receptors shown here come from a woman aged 50 to 60 in a cohort exposed to, infected with or recovered from COVID-19 (not recorded which).

This clone was picked up one time. V usage is TRBV6-5 and J usage is TRBJ2-7, with TRBD1 matching over 8 bases. The germline V gene has CDR1 MNHEY and CDR2 SVGAGI. The CDR3 runs to 13 residues. The trim removed 6 bases at V and 3 bases at J, leaving 4 bases unmatched. The CDR3 DNA reads TGTGCCAGCAGCCCCGGGACAGGCTACGAGCAGTACTTC. It specifies CASSPGTGYEQYF.

This clone came up once. The chain has TRBV6-6 and TRBJ2-5; the D gene is possibly TRBD1 (5 bases). Looked up from germline, CDR1 is MNHNY and CDR2 is SVGAGI (reference sequence). V was cut by 4 bases and J by 4 bases, with 13 bases left in between. CDR3 size: 14 residues. The CDR3 here is CASSSNRGSETQYF. The CDR3 region has the DNA TGTGCCAGCAGTTCCAATAGGGGTTCAGAGACCCAGTACTTC.

The chain carries TRBV12-5 and TRBJ2-1; TRBD2 agrees at 7 bases. Germline lookup yields CDR1 LGHNT and CDR2 FRNRAP. The V segment lost 0 bases and the J segment 5 bases; nucleotides outside the gene matches: 4. CDR3 length equals 15 residues. In DNA form, the CDR3 reads TGTGCTAGTGGTTTGGTTTCGGGGGGTCACAATGAGCAGTTCTTC. The encoded protein is CASGLVSGGHNEQFF.

The V and J genes are TRBV29-1 and TRBJ1-1; TRBD1 aligns across 11 bases. The junction had 5 bases not matched to a gene; V was cut back by 5 bases and J by 0 bases. The CDR3 covers 15 residues. CDR1 is SQVTM and CDR2 is ANQGSEA in the germline V gene. This CDR3 is CSVTGQGAMNTEAFF. The CDR3 DNA sequence: TGCAGCGTTACTGGACAGGGGGCGATGAACACTGAAGCTTTCTTT.

A few counts support this clone. V usage is TRBV5-1 and J usage is TRBJ2-1, with D tentatively TRBD2 (7 bases). The V end was cut by 5 bases, the J end by 8 bases, with 23 bases between. The CDR3 has 16 amino acids. The germline V gene encodes CDR1 SGHRS and CDR2 YFSETQ. The CDR3 coding sequence is TGCGCCAGCAGACTTCTCCTTTCGGGGGGCGCGGATGAGCAGTTCTTC. Amino acids: CASRLLLSGGADEQFF.

The chain employs TRBV6-5 and TRBJ2-5; D not certain. Trimming cost V 4 bases and J 2 bases, with 8 bases left between them. CDR1 and CDR2 (germline): MNHEY, SVGAGI. The CDR3 totals 13 residues. This CDR3 reads CASSSSRQETQYF. The DNA for the CDR3 is TGTGCCAGCAGTTCCAGCAGGCAAGAGACCCAGTACTTC.

The J gene is TRBJ1-1, the V gene TRBV29-1, with D perhaps TRBD1 (5 bases). Germline V gene lookup returns CDR1 SQVTM and CDR2 ANQGSEA. This CDR3 has 13 amino acids. Trimming cost V 4 bases and J 4 bases, with 13 bases left between them. CDR3 coding DNA: TGCAGCGTTGTTCAGGGAGGTGTCACTGAAGCTTTCTTT. Amino acids: CSVVQGGVTEAFF.

Details on this clone: This sample includes further DNA sequences coding for the same CDR3. The chain has TRBV5-1 and TRBJ2-5, with 7 bases aligning to TRBD1. Germline CDR1 and CDR2: SGHRS and YFSETQ. The junction had 4 bases not matched to a gene; V was cut back by 0 bases and J by 5 bases. The CDR3 spans 14 residues. CDR3 DNA sequence: TGCGCCAGCAGCTTGGAAGGGGGCGGTGAGACCCAGTACTTC. This gives the protein CASSLEGGGETQYF.

This clone was observed once. V and J are TRBV7-3 and TRBJ1-3; no definite D call. From germline, CDR1 is SGHTA and CDR2 FQGTGA. Trimming took off 5 bases at V and 1 base at J, with 15 bases between the two ends. This CDR3 spans 16 amino acids. The CDR3 reads CASSLDPGLSGNTIYF. The CDR3 DNA is TGTGCCAGCAGCCTCGACCCAGGTCTTTCTGGAAACACCATATATTTT.

This clone showed up just a few times. The chain links TRBV6-2 or TRBV6-3 to TRBJ2-2; the D gene is possibly TRBD1 (5 bases). The CDR3 is 18 residues long. Trimming took 4 bases from V and 1 from J, leaving 19 bases between them. The germline CDR1 and CDR2 sequences are MNHEY and SVGEGT. CDR3 sequence: CASSSLPPDRLNTGELFF. The CDR3 DNA follows: TGTGCCAGCAGTTCCCTACCTCCAGACAGATTGAACACCGGGGAGCTGTTTTTT.

The chain couples TRBV7-9 to TRBJ1-6, with TRBD1 matching over 10 bases. The CDR3 consists of 16 residues. Germline V gene sequence: CDR1 SEHNR, CDR2 FQNEAQ (reference sequence). V trimming: 2 bases; J trimming: 10 bases; junction bases outside the gene matches: 8. The CDR3 region is CASSLWGGTGVSPLHF. CDR3 coding DNA: TGTGCCAGCAGCTTATGGGGAGGGACAGGGGTCTCACCCCTCCACTTT. Full variable domain (rest looked up from reference TRBV7-9 and TRBJ1-6): DTGVSQNPRHKITKRGQNVTFRCDPISEHNRLYWYRQTLGQGPEFLTYFQNEAQLEKSRLLSDRFSAERPKGSFSTLEIQRTEQGDSAMYLCASSLWGGTGVSPLHFGNGTRLTVT.

This chain uses TRBV2 with TRBJ1-6; no clear D gene. Germline V gives CDR1 SNHLY, CDR2 FYNNEI. CDR3 size: 15 residues. The ends were cut back, 7 bases at V and 7 bases at J, with 17 bases in the middle. The DNA for the CDR3 is TGTGCCAGCACTCAAAACTCTCCCGGGAATTCACCCCTCCACTTT. This translates into CASTQNSPGNSPLHF.

Here the CDR3 DNA reads TGTGCCAGCAGCCCCTCGAGCGGAAACACCATATATTTT. Translating gives CASSPSSGNTIYF. The rearrangement uses TRBV3-1 (or the pseudogene TRBV3-2) and TRBJ1-3; D call uncertain. The CDR3 has 13 amino acids. Trimming cost V 4 bases and J 4 bases, with 8 bases left between them. Per the germline V gene, CDR1 is LGHDT and CDR2 is YNNKEL (reference sequence).

The rearrangement links TRBV6-2 or TRBV6-3 to TRBJ2-3; perhaps TRBD1 as D (5 bases). This CDR3 region has 20 residues. Germline V CDR1 and CDR2: MNHEY, SVGEGT. Trimming took off 0 bases at V and 5 bases at J, with 27 bases between the two ends. The CDR3 sequence: CASSYSGGAAQAWVEDTQYF. DNA for the CDR3: TGTGCCAGCAGTTACTCCGGTGGGGCGGCCCAAGCATGGGTTGAAGATACGCAGTATTTT.

This chain uses TRBV4-3 with TRBJ1-2; tentatively, D is TRBD1 (6 bases). The CDR3 covers 14 residues. V was cut by 1 base and J by 8 bases, with 14 bases left in between. The V gene's germline CDR1 is LGHNA and CDR2 YSLEER. The CDR3, as DNA: TGCGCCAGCAGCCAAGCCCTAGGGGGTAGAGGCTACACCTTC. The encoded protein is CASSQALGGRGYTF.

The sample holds a few counts of this clone. The chain employs TRBV7-2 and TRBJ2-3; 8 positions agree with TRBD2. Trimming at V came to 1 base and at J to 5 bases, leaving 11 bases not matched to a gene. This CDR3 is built from 17 residues. Per the germline V gene, CDR1 is SGHTA and CDR2 is FQGNSA. CDR3 region: CASSLVGRGALVDTQYF. For the CDR3, the DNA is TGTGCCAGCAGCTTAGTAGGGCGGGGGGCGCTAGTAGATACGCAGTATTTT.

In its sample, this clone was seen once. The V gene is TRBV7-8, the J gene TRBJ1-3; no reliable D call. This CDR3 has 15 residues. With 1 base removed from V and 7 bases from J, the gap between germline ends came to 14 bases. Per the germline V gene, CDR1 is SGHVS and CDR2 is FQNEAQ. The CDR3: CASSLGMRWRNTIYF. CDR3 bases: TGTGCCAGCAGCTTAGGAATGAGGTGGAGGAACACCATATATTTT.

The chain is built from TRBV7-2 and TRBJ1-4, with D unresolved. The CDR3 covers 14 residues. Trimming removed 5 bases at V and 3 bases at J, with 10 bases between. Germline V gene lookup returns CDR1 SGHTA and CDR2 FQGNSA. CDR3 sequence: CASSNSPPNEKLFF. The CDR3 DNA reads TGTGCCAGCAGCAACAGCCCCCCTAATGAAAAACTGTTTTTT.

The gene calls are TRBV3-1 (or the pseudogene TRBV3-2) and TRBJ2-6; D not certain. This CDR3 has 14 residues. Deletions cut 2 bases from V and 3 bases from J, with 5 bases between. CDR1 and CDR2 from the germline V gene are LGHDT and YNNKEL (reference sequence). The CDR3 region has the DNA TGTGCCAGCAGCCAACGAGATGGGGCCAACGTCCTGACTTTC. Protein: CASSQRDGANVLTF.

The chain couples TRBV6-5 to TRBJ1-5, with a tentative D call TRBD1 (5 bases). There are 14 residues in the CDR3. Germline V lookup: CDR1 MNHEY, CDR2 SVGAGI. V lost 4 bases to trimming and J lost 2 bases, with 9 bases between them. The CDR3 DNA reads TGTGCCAGCAGTTCTCTAGGGGGCAATCAGCCCCAGCATTTT. It is translated as CASSSLGGNQPQHF.

The genes are TRBV5-1 and TRBJ1-2; the match to TRBD1 covers 10 bases. The germline V gene has CDR1 SGHRS and CDR2 YFSETQ. The trim removed 4 bases at V and 8 bases at J, leaving 8 bases unmatched. This CDR3 comprises 14 residues. The CDR3 reads CASSPLGGQGGYTF. The CDR3 DNA reads TGCGCCAGCAGCCCCCTGGGGGGACAGGGGGGCTACACCTTC.

This chain joins TRBV29-1 and TRBJ1-2; 8 nucleotides match TRBD1. The V gene's germline CDR1 is SQVTM and CDR2 ANQGSEA. This CDR3 is 14 amino acids long. Trimming cost V 3 bases and J 4 bases; bases outside gene matches: 7. The CDR3 DNA reads TGCAGCGTTGAGGGACAGGAAGACCCCTATGGCTACACCTTC. Translating it yields CSVEGQEDPYGYTF.

This clone has more than one count but fewer than ten. In nucleotides, the CDR3 is TGTGCCAGCAGCTTAAACAATAATTCACCCCTCCACTTT. It encodes CASSLNNNSPLHF. The chain employs TRBV3-1 (or the pseudogene TRBV3-2) and TRBJ1-6; D call uncertain. Trimming removed 5 bases from V and 5 bases from J, with 7 bases in between. Germline CDR1 reads LGHDT; CDR2 reads YNNKEL (reference sequence). This CDR3 has 13 residues.

J is TRBJ2-2 and V is TRBV21-1; TRBD1, as called in the table, went unchecked against the DNA. TRBV21-1 is deemed a pseudogene. The length of the CDR3 is 15 residues. CDR3 sequence reads: CASSKRDRGDRELFF. CDR3 nucleotide sequence: TGTGCCAGCAGCAAAAGGGACAGGGGTGACCGGGAGCTGTTTTTT.

The V gene is TRBV6-2 or TRBV6-3, the J gene TRBJ1-6, with 9 bases aligning to TRBD1. Germline CDR1 and CDR2: MNHEY and SVGEGT. Trimming removed 5 bases from V and 10 bases from J; junction bases left unmatched: 18. The CDR3 has 18 residues. CDR3 nucleotide sequence: TGTGCCAGCAGTCGGGACAGGGAAATATCAGGGGGTCGGTCACCCCTCCACTTT. Translating it yields CASSRDREISGGRSPLHF.

The V call is TRBV3-1 (or the pseudogene TRBV3-2), the J call TRBJ1-1, with D tentatively TRBD1 (5 bases). This CDR3 region has 14 residues. Looked up from germline, CDR1 is LGHDT and CDR2 is YNNKEL (reference sequence). Trimming stripped 5 bases from V and 2 bases from J, with 12 bases between. The CDR3 sequence is CASSVGTDNTEAFF. The CDR3 DNA reads as TGTGCCAGCAGCGTAGGGACTGATAACACTGAAGCTTTCTTT.

This clone was detected only once. The rearrangement joins TRBV12-3 or TRBV12-4 to TRBJ1-1; the D gene is possibly TRBD1 (6 bases). The V end was cut by 6 bases, the J end by 5 bases, with 7 bases between. This CDR3 comprises 11 residues. The CDR3 here is CASRTGTEAFF. DNA for the CDR3: TGTGCCAGCAGGACAGGAACTGAAGCTTTCTTT.

The chain is built from TRBV5-4 and TRBJ2-7; 10 bases line up with TRBD2. J gave up 7 bases and V 4 bases, and 5 bases lay outside the gene matches. The V gene's germline CDR1 is SGHNT and CDR2 YYREEE (reference sequence). CDR3 length: 13 residues. The CDR3 region is CASSPVTSGEQYF. The CDR3, as DNA: TGTGCCAGCAGCCCGGTGACTAGCGGGGAGCAGTACTTC.

The V call is TRBV10-3, the J call TRBJ2-7, with 9 nucleotides matching TRBD1. Trimming removed 4 bases from V and 1 base from J; junction bases left unmatched: 5. In germline, CDR1 is ENHRY, CDR2 SYGVKD. The CDR3 covers 15 residues. CDR3 protein: CAISGTGGASYEQYF. The CDR3 DNA is TGTGCCATCAGTGGCACAGGGGGCGCGTCCTACGAGCAGTACTTC.

The CDR3 loop reads CASSFTGTYFGNQPQHF. CDR3 coding DNA: TGTGCCAGCAGTTTCACAGGAACTTATTTTGGCAATCAGCCCCAGCATTTT. The V call is TRBV28, the J call TRBJ1-5; D might be TRBD1 (5 bases). V was pared by 3 bases and J by 2 bases, with 17 bases between. This CDR3 comprises 17 residues. From germline, CDR1 is MDHEN and CDR2 SYDVKM.

This clone was seen only a few times. This rearrangement joins TRBV7-8 to TRBJ1-1; perhaps TRBD1 as D (5 bases). Trimming cost V 1 base and J 4 bases, with 16 bases left between them. Looked up from germline, CDR1 is SGHVS and CDR2 is FQNEAQ. This CDR3 has 16 residues. The CDR3 loop reads CASSLDGVGGGTEAFF. CDR3 in DNA: TGTGCCAGCAGCTTAGACGGGGTTGGGGGAGGCACTGAAGCTTTCTTT.

The chain carries TRBV29-1 and TRBJ1-1; 11 bases align to TRBD1. This CDR3 region has 16 residues. Germline CDR1 reads SQVTM; CDR2 reads ANQGSEA. CDR3 protein: CTAGRTGGLLNTEAFF. In DNA form, the CDR3 reads TGCACCGCCGGGAGGACAGGGGGCTTACTGAACACTGAAGCTTTCTTT.